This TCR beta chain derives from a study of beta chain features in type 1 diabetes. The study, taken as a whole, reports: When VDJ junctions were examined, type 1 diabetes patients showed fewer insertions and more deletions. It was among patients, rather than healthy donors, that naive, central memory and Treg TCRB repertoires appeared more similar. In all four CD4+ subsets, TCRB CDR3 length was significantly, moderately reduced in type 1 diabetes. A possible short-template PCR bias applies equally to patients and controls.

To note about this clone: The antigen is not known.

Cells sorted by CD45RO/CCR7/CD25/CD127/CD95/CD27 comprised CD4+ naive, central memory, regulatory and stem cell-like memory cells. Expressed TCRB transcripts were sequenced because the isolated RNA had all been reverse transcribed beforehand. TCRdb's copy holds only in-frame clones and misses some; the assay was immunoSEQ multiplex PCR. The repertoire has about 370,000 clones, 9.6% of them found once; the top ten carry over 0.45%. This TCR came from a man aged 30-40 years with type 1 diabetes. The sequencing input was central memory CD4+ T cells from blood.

The CDR3 loop reads CASSPLEGAYTQYF. In DNA, the CDR3 is TGCGCCAGCAGCCCCCTGGAGGGGGCGTATACGCAGTATTTT. The chain employs TRBV5-1 and TRBJ2-3; possibly TRBD1 for D (7 bases). This CDR3 region has 14 residues. Trimming pared 4 bases from V and 7 bases from J, leaving 16 bases between. The germline gives CDR1 SGHRS, CDR2 YFSETQ. The full variable domain, with the rest looked up from reference TRBV5-1 and TRBJ2-3, is KAGVTQTPRYLIKTRGQQVTLSCSPISGHRSVSWYQQTPGQGLQFLFEYFSETQRNKGNFPGRFSGRQFSNSRSEMNVSTLELGDSALYLCASSPLEGAYTQYFGPGTRLTVL.